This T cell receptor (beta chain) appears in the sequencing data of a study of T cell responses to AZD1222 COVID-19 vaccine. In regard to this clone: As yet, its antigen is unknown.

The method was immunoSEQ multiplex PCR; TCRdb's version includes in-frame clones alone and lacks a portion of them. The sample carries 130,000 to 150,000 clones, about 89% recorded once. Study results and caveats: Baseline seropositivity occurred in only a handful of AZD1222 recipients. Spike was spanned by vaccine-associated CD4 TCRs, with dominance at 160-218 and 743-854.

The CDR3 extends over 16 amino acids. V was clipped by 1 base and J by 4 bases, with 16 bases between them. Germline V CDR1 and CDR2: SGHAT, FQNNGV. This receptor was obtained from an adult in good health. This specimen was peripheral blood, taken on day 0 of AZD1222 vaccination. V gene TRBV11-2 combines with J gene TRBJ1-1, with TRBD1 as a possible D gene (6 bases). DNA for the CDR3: TGTGCCAGCAGCTTAGTGCGGGGGCTAAGGGGCACTGAAGCTTTCTTT. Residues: CASSLVRGLRGTEAFF.